Listed below are T cell receptor beta chains from one sample, sequenced in a study of T cells after yellow fever vaccination. TCRdb fed the 5' RACE reads into MiXCR, producing one record per CDR3 protein. This sample has roughly 85,000 distinct CDR3 sequences, with more than 10% found just once. The sequences come from CD8+ T cells not binding an NS4B(214-222) dextramer, sorted from PBMCs, collected about 21 days after the first yellow fever vaccination. The receptor source for this set is a man between 18 and 29 years old who received the YFV17D yellow fever vaccine. The conserved cysteine and the conserved F or W are not part of the CDR3 here.

v_call	j_call	cdr3_aa
TRBV11-3	TRBJ2-4	ASSLGTANIQY
TRBV29-1	TRBJ2-1	SVESVGTGAYNEQF
TRBV13	TRBJ2-1	ASSSFRQGGLGNEQF
TRBV5-6	TRBJ1-5	ASSLEANNQPQH
TRBV13	TRBJ2-7	ASSLVGNYEQY
TRBV20-1	TRBJ2-4	SARLPGIGVENIQY
TRBV27	TRBJ1-1	ASSLSERGGGNTEAF
TRBV10-2	TRBJ2-7	ASSGPGPLTYEQY
TRBV12-3/TRBV12-4	TRBJ1-1	ASSQGMNTEAF
TRBV11-2	TRBJ1-1	ASSLGQGVRANTEAF
TRBV15	TRBJ2-7	ATSRLGTHYEQY
TRBV6-1	TRBJ2-5	ASSHLAAQETQY
TRBV14	TRBJ1-3	ASSQGVGSGNTIY
TRBV4-1	TRBJ2-3	ASTLLAGGTDTQY
TRBV15	TRBJ2-5	ATSRPEVWTQY
TRBV27	TRBJ2-7	ASSPPREQY
TRBV12-5	TRBJ1-5	ASGLADTTNLDYQPQH
TRBV6-5	TRBJ2-2	ASSLGTGWAGELF
TRBV10-3	TRBJ1-4	AISVVSNEKLF
TRBV20-1	TRBJ2-1	SAERLAGANEQF
TRBV4-1	TRBJ2-5	ASSQDVGGTQY
TRBV15	TRBJ2-1	ATSRDLPSGINEQF
TRBV11-2	TRBJ2-7	ASRSGLSYEQY
TRBV6-2/TRBV6-3	TRBJ2-1	ASHRWTFGEQF
TRBV4-3	TRBJ1-5	ASSQVQFNQPQH
TRBV29-1	TRBJ1-2	SVEALATYGYT
TRBV5-1	TRBJ1-1	ASRQGVNTEAF
TRBV7-8	TRBJ1-2	ASSLPAGGANYGYT
TRBV6-5	TRBJ2-2	ASSYAGQVFTGELF
TRBV28	TRBJ2-1	ASSLKAGVFDEQF
TRBV5-4	TRBJ2-4	ASSFSGTSGGLAKNIQY
TRBV4-3	TRBJ1-1	ASSQDDSRYTEAF
TRBV4-1	TRBJ2-2	ASSQGGTGNTGELF
TRBV11-2	TRBJ2-1	ASSLGVGEQF
TRBV6-5	TRBJ2-1	ASSFTKGGEQF
TRBV6-1	TRBJ2-7	ASSGTGWGPYEQY
TRBV3-1	TRBJ1-1	ASSQLTGTEAF
TRBV7-9	TRBJ1-1	ASSLAFRGPNTEAF
TRBV7-9	TRBJ1-1	ACLTGNTEAF
TRBV7-9	TRBJ1-2	ASSLPENYGYT
TRBV6-2/TRBV6-3	TRBJ2-3	ASSTPTNEGTDTQY
TRBV12-3/TRBV12-4	TRBJ1-1	ASRQVNTEAF
TRBV5-4	TRBJ2-3	ASSLFSDTQY
TRBV9	TRBJ2-1	ASSTGQYEQF